What follows are 11 T cell receptor beta chains derived from one specimen sequenced in a study of shared clonotypes between healthy human individuals. The assay was immunoSEQ multiplex PCR, and TCRdb's table has in-frame clones only and misses some. The repertoire includes approximately 400,000 clones, 96% of them detected once, and about 0.34% sits in the top ten. The sequencing sample was made of memory CD8+ T cells sorted from blood. The subset here: CD45RO+ cells pooled with CCR7-negative TemRA cells. The receptors come from a young man in good health.

This clone was counted a single time. V and J are TRBV4-2 and TRBJ2-1; 8 nucleotides agree with TRBD2. V trimming: 4 bases; J trimming: 7 bases; junction bases outside the gene matches: 15. Germline assignment: CDR1 LGHNA and CDR2 YNFKEQ. This CDR3 contains 17 residues. CDR3 DNA sequence: TGTGCCAGCAGCCCGCCGACCGGGACTAGGACCTTTAATGAGCAGTTCTTC. It specifies CASSPPTGTRTFNEQFF.

The table lists this clone with a count of one. The genes are TRBV9 and TRBJ2-1; 12 nucleotides match TRBD2. The CDR3 runs to 17 residues. CDR1 is SGDLS, CDR2 YYNGEE, per germline. Germline trimming cut 3 bases from V and 7 bases from J; bases unmatched to any gene: 11. Here the CDR3 reads CASSGYLTSGSRNEQFF. DNA for the CDR3: TGTGCCAGCAGCGGATACCTGACTAGCGGGAGTAGAAATGAGCAGTTCTTC. Full variable domain (rest looked up from reference TRBV9 and TRBJ2-1): DSGVTQTPKHLITATGQRVTLRCSPRSGDLSVYWYQQSLDQGLQFLIQYYNGEERAKGNILERFSAQQFPDLHSELNLSSLELGDSALYFCASSGYLTSGSRNEQFFGPGTRLTVL.

The chain uses TRBV21-1 and TRBJ2-1; TRBD2 reflects the table's D call only, with no check against the DNA. TRBV21-1 is deemed a pseudogene. The CDR3 has 15 residues. CDR3 nucleotides: TGTGCCAGCAGCACGGGACTAGCTGTAAACAATGAGCAGTTCTTC. Residues: CASSTGLAVNNEQFF.

The rearrangement links TRBV5-6 to TRBJ2-2, with a tentative D call TRBD1 (6 bases). The germline V gene has CDR1 SGHDT and CDR2 YYEEEE. V lost 2 bases, J lost 0 bases, and 14 bases lay in between. The CDR3 runs to 17 residues. The CDR3 DNA reads as TGTGCCAGCAGCTTAGCAGGGGTGGGACCGAACACCGGGGAGCTGTTTTTT. Amino acid sequence: CASSLAGVGPNTGELFF.

This sequence joins TRBV5-1 and TRBJ2-1; no clear D. Trimming removed 4 bases at V and 6 bases at J, with 14 bases between. The CDR3 runs to 14 residues. Germline values: CDR1 SGHRS, CDR2 YFSETQ. The CDR3 coding sequence is TGCGCCAGCAGCGGATCTAGGGAATCCAATGAGCAGTTCTTC. The encoded protein is CASSGSRESNEQFF.

DNA of the CDR3: TGTGCCAGTAGAGGGGGACTAGCGGGGAGCAATACGCAGTATTTT. Residues: CASRGGLAGSNTQYF. The rearrangement uses TRBV19 and TRBJ2-3, with 13 bases identical to TRBD2. The CDR3 runs 15 residues. Looked up from germline, CDR1 is LNHDA and CDR2 is SQIVND (reference sequence). V gave up 6 bases and J gave up 7 bases; unmatched junction bases: 7.

The chain links TRBV7-2 to TRBJ2-7; D not resolved. This CDR3 is built from 16 residues. Germline V gene lookup returns CDR1 SGHTA and CDR2 FQGNSA. V lost 3 bases, J lost 2 bases, and 17 bases lay in between. In DNA, the CDR3 is TGTGCCAGCAGCTTTATGCTGGGTACCCCTACCTACGAGCAGTACTTC. Protein product: CASSFMLGTPTYEQYF.

In regard to this clone: The junction departs from the called germline gene at one end, perhaps through a read error. The chain couples TRBV7-7 to TRBJ2-1; possibly TRBD2 for D (5 bases). There are 16 residues in the CDR3. The germline gives CDR1 SSHAT, CDR2 FNYEAQ (reference sequence). CDR3 sequence reads: CASSLEGWRSANEQFF. CDR3 DNA: TGTGCTAGCAGCTTAGAGGGTTGGCGTTCAGCCAATGAGCAGTTCTTC.

The rearrangement uses TRBV10-3 and TRBJ2-5; TRBD1 agrees at 11 bases. With 4 bases clipped from V and 5 bases from J, the junction kept 6 bases outside the gene matches. This CDR3 is built from 15 residues. Per the germline V gene, CDR1 is ENHRY and CDR2 is SYGVKD. The CDR3 loop is CAISGGQGAGETQYF. The CDR3 DNA follows: TGTGCCATCAGTGGTGGACAGGGGGCCGGGGAGACCCAGTACTTC.

This chain connects TRBV30 to TRBJ2-7; 9 nucleotides line up with TRBD2. The germline V gene encodes CDR1 GTSNPN and CDR2 SVGIG (reference sequence). J was trimmed by 7 bases and V by 0 bases; bases with no gene match: 7. The CDR3 length is 14 residues. This chain's CDR3 is CAWSVLAGVREQYF. The CDR3 coding sequence is TGTGCCTGGAGTGTATTAGCGGGAGTCAGAGAGCAGTACTTC.

The chain uses TRBV7-2 and TRBJ2-7; D unclear. Trimming cost V 5 bases and J 3 bases, with 8 bases left between them. Germline loops: CDR1 SGHTA, CDR2 FQGNSA. The CDR3 is 12 residues long. CDR3 sequence: CASSATNYEQYF. The CDR3, as DNA: TGTGCCAGCAGCGCGACCAACTACGAGCAGTACTTC.